This T cell receptor beta chain was captured by sequencing in a study of neurological immune-mediated disorders. By 5'RACE with 10-nucleotide random UMIs, the cDNA was made. From the 5' RACE reads, TCRdb called clonotypes with MiXCR, one entry per CDR3 protein. The profile shows more than 60,000 distinct CDR3 sequences, 3.5% to 4.5% of them singletons. This clonotype was detected ten times or more. Its antigen is undetermined. Findings and caveats of the study: The multiple sclerosis repertoire cluster showed no association with any clinical or MRI feature. The authors stated that larger cohorts are needed. Among expanded clones, no CDR3 amino acid sequences were shared across subjects, a pattern suggesting private repertoires in all groups. One related-CDR3 cluster, identified by phylogenetic grouping, held the repertoires of 18 of 34 multiple sclerosis patients and was a possible signature.

Sequencing input: PBMCs. This TCR was sampled from a woman in her fifties or sixties with multiple sclerosis.

The CDR3 sequence is CSASGLAGQETQYF. The CDR3 nucleotides are TGCAGTGCTTCGGGACTAGCGGGACAAGAGACCCAGTACTTC. The chain recombines TRBV20-1 with TRBJ2-5; 13 bases line up with TRBD2. The V segment lost 5 bases and the J segment 2 bases; nucleotides outside the gene matches: 2. The CDR3 runs to 14 residues. Germline V gene lookup returns CDR1 DFQATT and CDR2 SNEGSKA (reference sequence).